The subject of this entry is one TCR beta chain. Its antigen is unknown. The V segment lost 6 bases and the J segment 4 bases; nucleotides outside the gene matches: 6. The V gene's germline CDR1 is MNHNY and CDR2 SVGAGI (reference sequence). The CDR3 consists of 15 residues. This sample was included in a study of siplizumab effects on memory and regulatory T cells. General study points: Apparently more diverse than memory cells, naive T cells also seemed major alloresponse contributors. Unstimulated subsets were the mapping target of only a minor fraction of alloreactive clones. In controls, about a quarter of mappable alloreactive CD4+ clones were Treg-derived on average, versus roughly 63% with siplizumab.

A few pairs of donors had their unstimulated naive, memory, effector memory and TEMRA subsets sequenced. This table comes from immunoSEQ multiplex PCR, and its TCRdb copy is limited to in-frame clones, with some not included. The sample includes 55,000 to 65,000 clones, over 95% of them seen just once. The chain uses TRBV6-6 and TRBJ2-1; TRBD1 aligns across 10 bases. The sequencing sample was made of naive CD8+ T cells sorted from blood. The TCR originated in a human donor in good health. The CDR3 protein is CASSRDRGLYNEQFF. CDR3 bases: TGTGCCAGCAGCCGGGACAGGGGCCTGTACAATGAGCAGTTCTTC.